This TCR beta chain was identified in a study of shared clonotypes between healthy human individuals. As for this clone: What it binds is not known.

General observations from the study: Sequencing of the sorted subsets was shown by rarefaction to be incomplete despite large depth. Non-shared clonotypes showed lower generation probabilities than clonotypes common to all four donors. Sharing across four donors was highest in naive CD4 (roughly 5%) and lowest in memory CD8 (approximately 0.4%).

CDR3 length: 16 amino acids. J lost 4 bases, V lost 5 bases, and 10 bases had no gene match. CDR1 MDHEN and CDR2 SYDVKM come from the germline V gene. Produced via immunoSEQ multiplex PCR; TCRdb's table is partial and in-frame only. The table lists some 550,000 clones, roughly 97% of them singletons, with less than 0.065% in the top ten. This receptor was identified in a woman aged 25 to 39 in good health. Source material: naive CD4+ T cells sorted from blood. The subset was: CD45RA+ positively selected. V and J are TRBV28 and TRBJ1-1; 10 bases fit TRBD1. The CDR3 reads CASSPDRGRWFTEAFF. The DNA of the CDR3 is TGTGCCAGCAGTCCCGACAGGGGGCGATGGTTCACTGAAGCTTTCTTT.